The 27 T cell receptor beta chains given below trace back to one sample, sequenced in a study of identical twins. Using its own MiXCR run on the 5' RACE reads, TCRdb lists one record per CDR3 protein. In the table there are hundreds of thousands of distinct CDR3 sequences, 21% of which are singletons. These data also featured in a second study, about T cells expressing NK-cell markers.

Source material: PBMCs. The receptors come from a woman aged 18 to 35 in good health.

This clonotype was counted between two and nine times. The chain uses TRBV6-1 and TRBJ1-2, with D possibly being TRBD1 (5 bases). Trimming took off 5 bases at V and 3 bases at J, with 10 bases between the two ends. There are 13 residues in the CDR3. Germline CDR1 and CDR2: MNHNS and SASEGT. The CDR3 spells CASSRRDDYGYTF. The DNA of the CDR3 is TGTGCCAGCAGTCGACGGGACGACTATGGCTACACCTTC.

This clonotype has just a few counts. V gene TRBV6-5 combines with J gene TRBJ2-1; the D gene could be TRBD1 or TRBD2 (6 bases each). V was pared by 7 bases and J by 12 bases, with 13 bases between. This CDR3 region has 11 residues. The germline V gene has CDR1 MNHEY and CDR2 SVGAGI. CDR3 region: CASTEGGGQFF. The CDR3 DNA follows: TGTGCCAGCACGGAAGGAGGGGGGCAGTTCTTC.

This clonotype has only a few counts. V gene TRBV5-5 combines with J gene TRBJ2-7; no reliable D call. There are 13 residues in the CDR3. V was clipped by 0 bases and J by 6 bases, with 10 bases between them. Germline loops: CDR1 SGHKS, CDR2 YYEKEE (reference sequence). The CDR3 DNA reads as TGTGCCAGCAGCTTGGAGGGAATGAGCGAGCAGTACTTC. Its translation: CASSLEGMSEQYF.

V and J are TRBV18 and TRBJ2-3, with D perhaps matching TRBD1 (6 bases). The germline V gene has CDR1 KGHSH and CDR2 LQKENI. Trimming removed 0 bases at V and 2 bases at J, with 12 bases between. This CDR3 is 16 amino acids long. For the CDR3, the DNA is TGTGCCAGCTCACCACCGTTGGGGGCGTCCACAGATACGCAGTATTTT. It specifies CASSPPLGASTDTQYF. Together with reference TRBV18 and TRBJ2-3, the CDR3 gives the full variable domain: NAGVMQNPRHLVRRRGQEARLRCSPMKGHSHVYWYRQLPEEGLKFMVYLQKENIIDESGMPKERFSAEFPKEGPSILRIQQVVRGDSAAYFCASSPPLGASTDTQYFGPGTRLTVL.

The chain employs TRBV5-5 and TRBJ2-5, with D possibly being TRBD1 (6 bases). CDR1 is SGHKS, CDR2 YYEKEE, per germline (reference sequence). Trimming cost V 3 bases and J 3 bases, with 12 bases left between them. The CDR3 extends over 14 amino acids. The CDR3 is CASSSSTGKETQYF. In DNA, the CDR3 is TGTGCCAGCAGCTCTTCGACAGGCAAAGAGACCCAGTACTTC.

This clonotype was counted between two and nine times. The chain recombines TRBV20-1 with TRBJ2-5; TRBD1 agrees at 9 bases. The CDR3 sequence is 13 residues long. CDR1 DFQATT and CDR2 SNEGSKA come from the germline V gene (reference sequence). After removal of 3 bases from V and 5 bases from J, the junction contained 4 bases not matched to a gene. CDR3 bases: TGCAGTGCTAGTACAGGGGGCTGGGAGACCCAGTACTTC. It codes for CSASTGGWETQYF.

This chain connects TRBV18 to TRBJ2-5; 12 bases line up with TRBD2. Germline loops: CDR1 KGHSH, CDR2 LQKENI. CDR3 size: 15 residues. The V segment lost 5 bases and the J segment 5 bases; nucleotides outside the gene matches: 6. CDR3 coding DNA: TGTGCCAGCTCAGCCGGACTAGCGGGAATCGAGACCCAGTACTTC. Protein product: CASSAGLAGIETQYF.

V gene TRBV18 combines with J gene TRBJ2-5, with 8 bases aligning to TRBD2. CDR1 is KGHSH, CDR2 LQKENI, per germline. V was clipped by 1 base and J by 5 bases; unmatched bases: 3. The CDR3 totals 14 residues. CDR3 residues: CASSPRTSTETQYF. CDR3 in DNA: TGTGCCAGCTCACCACGGACTAGCACTGAGACCCAGTACTTC.

This clonotype was seen a few times. V usage is TRBV5-5 and J usage is TRBJ1-1; 8 bases match TRBD1. The trim removed 4 bases at V and 0 bases at J, leaving 8 bases unmatched. The CDR3 spans 16 residues. In germline, CDR1 is SGHKS, CDR2 YYEKEE (reference sequence). CDR3 protein: CASSDVEDRVNTEAFF. The CDR3 DNA is TGTGCCAGCAGCGACGTTGAGGACAGGGTGAACACTGAAGCTTTCTTT.

This clonotype showed up just a few times. This sequence joins TRBV4-3 and TRBJ2-3; tentative D call: TRBD2 (7 bases). The V gene's germline CDR1 is LGHNA and CDR2 YSLEER. Trimming pared 0 bases from V and 7 bases from J, leaving 14 bases between. The CDR3 loop spans 15 amino acids. CDR3 DNA sequence: TGCGCCAGCAGCCAAGAGGGGGCGGGGGACCATACGCAGTATTTT. Translating it yields CASSQEGAGDHTQYF.

Written as DNA, the CDR3 is TGCAGTGCTCTTAATCCCTCAGGGGGGGGTAACACCATATATTTT. The encoded protein is CSALNPSGGGNTIYF. The chain uses TRBV20-1 and TRBJ1-3, with 7 bases lining up with TRBD1. V lost 5 bases, J lost 7 bases, and 14 bases stayed unmatched. This CDR3 is built from 15 residues. CDR1 is DFQATT and CDR2 is SNEGSKA in the germline V gene (reference sequence).

The chain has TRBV6-1 and TRBJ1-1; D is unresolved. The length of the CDR3 is 14 residues. Germline V gives CDR1 MNHNS, CDR2 SASEGT. The germline V and J ends were trimmed by 6 bases and 5 bases, with 16 bases remaining between them. The DNA of the CDR3 is TGTGCCAGCAGCAAGGGCTATCGGTGGACTGAAGCTTTCTTT. Translating gives CASSKGYRWTEAFF.

The CDR3 nucleotides are TGTGCCAGCAGCGTAGCCAGGGTTGGGGCCAACGTCCTGACTTTC. Translating it yields CASSVARVGANVLTF. This chain links TRBV9 with TRBJ2-6, with D perhaps matching TRBD1 (5 bases). The CDR3 is 15 residues long. Germline V gene sequence: CDR1 SGDLS, CDR2 YYNGEE. Trimming removed 0 bases from V and 3 bases from J, with 7 bases in between.

The table lists this clonotype with many counts. CDR3 residues: CASSQLPNEQFF. In DNA, the CDR3 is TGTGCCAGCAGTCAACTGCCCAATGAGCAGTTCTTC. The chain employs TRBV12-3 or TRBV12-4 and TRBJ2-1, with D unresolved. The CDR3 covers 12 residues. V lost 5 bases, J lost 6 bases, and 8 bases lay in between.

This clonotype has ten or more counts. V usage is TRBV12-3 or TRBV12-4 and J usage is TRBJ1-2; 7 bases agree with TRBD1. This CDR3 comprises 13 residues. The trim removed 3 bases at V and 5 bases at J, leaving 3 bases unmatched. The CDR3 loop is CASSFGTAYGYTF. Here the CDR3 DNA reads TGTGCCAGCAGTTTTGGGACAGCTTATGGCTACACCTTC.

The chain employs TRBV3-1 and TRBJ2-1, with 9 nucleotides matching TRBD2. The CDR3 runs to 16 residues. Looked up from germline, CDR1 is LGHDT and CDR2 is YNNKEL (reference sequence). The V gene end was trimmed by 5 bases and the J gene end by 8 bases; junction bases not matched to a gene: 13. The CDR3 nucleotides are TGTGCCAGCAGCGCGCGGACAGGCCTAGCGGGGTATGAGCAGTTCTTC. Translating gives CASSARTGLAGYEQFF.

This clonotype was detected ten times or more. V and J are TRBV29-1 and TRBJ2-7; the D is unclear. The germline V and J ends were trimmed by 5 bases and 3 bases, with 8 bases remaining between them. Germline-derived CDR1 and CDR2 are SQVTM and ANQGSEA. The CDR3 totals 11 residues. The CDR3 loop reads CSVTVNYEQYF. The CDR3 DNA sequence: TGCAGCGTTACGGTGAACTACGAGCAGTACTTC.

The J gene is TRBJ1-1, the V gene TRBV5-1, with 7 bases identical to TRBD1. This CDR3 has 15 residues. Germline assignment: CDR1 SGHRS and CDR2 YFSETQ. V lost 2 bases and J lost 0; bases outside the gene matches: 4. This chain's CDR3 is CASSFTGTVNTEAFF. As DNA, the CDR3 is TGCGCCAGCAGCTTTACCGGGACAGTGAACACTGAAGCTTTCTTT. The full variable domain, rest sourced from reference TRBV5-1 and TRBJ1-1, is KAGVTQTPRYLIKTRGQQVTLSCSPISGHRSVSWYQQTPGQGLQFLFEYFSETQRNKGNFPGRFSGRQFSNSRSEMNVSTLELGDSALYLCASSFTGTVNTEAFFGQGTRLTVV.

This clonotype has a count of ten or more. V and J are TRBV12-3 or TRBV12-4 and TRBJ2-1, with no clear D. This CDR3 is 13 amino acids long. V was clipped by 6 bases and J by 9 bases, with 15 bases between them. The CDR3 sequence is CASSTSPLTEQFF. The DNA of the CDR3 is TGTGCCAGCAGCACATCGCCCCTAACTGAGCAGTTCTTC.

The rearrangement uses TRBV6-1 and TRBJ2-1, with 7 bases lining up with TRBD1. Germline values: CDR1 MNHNS, CDR2 SASEGT. Unmatched junction bases numbered 8, after V lost 3 bases and J lost 3 bases. This CDR3 contains 16 residues. This CDR3 reads CASSDGWTGIYNEQFF. DNA for the CDR3: TGTGCCAGCAGTGACGGGTGGACAGGTATCTACAATGAGCAGTTCTTC.

In its sample, this clonotype was seen a few times. The V gene is TRBV29-1, the J gene TRBJ2-3, with TRBD1 as a possible D gene (6 bases). V shed 8 bases and J shed 3 bases, with 18 bases lying between them. Germline V gene lookup returns CDR1 SQVTM and CDR2 ANQGSEA. The CDR3 is 14 amino acids. CDR3 bases: TGCAGCACCAAGCCACAGGGCGGAACAGATACGCAGTATTTT. Translating gives CSTKPQGGTDTQYF.

The V gene is TRBV12-3 or TRBV12-4, the J gene TRBJ2-7, with D possibly matching TRBD2 (6 bases). CDR3 length: 15 residues. Trimming pared 6 bases from V and 2 bases from J, leaving 17 bases between. CDR3 coding DNA: TGTGCCAGCAGCCCCTTAGTTAGCGGTGCCTACGAGCAGTACTTC. The encoded protein is CASSPLVSGAYEQYF.

This clonotype occurred many times. This chain connects TRBV29-1 to TRBJ1-1, with D possibly matching TRBD1 (6 bases). Germline V gene data show CDR1 as SQVTM and CDR2 as ANQGSEA. Trimming stripped 7 bases from V and 1 base from J, with 13 bases between. The CDR3 loop spans 13 amino acids. This CDR3 reads CSADRRRNTEAFF. The CDR3 DNA sequence: TGCAGCGCAGACAGGCGGAGGAACACTGAAGCTTTCTTT.

The chain joins TRBV5-1 to TRBJ2-1; 9 positions agree with TRBD2. Trimming cost V 4 bases and J 8 bases; bases outside gene matches: 7. There are 14 residues in the CDR3. From germline, CDR1 is SGHRS and CDR2 YFSETQ. For the CDR3, the DNA is TGCGCCAGCAGCGGAGGCGGGGGGGCCCATGAGCAGTTCTTC. This sequence encodes CASSGGGGAHEQFF.

Ten or more counts support this clonotype. The V gene is TRBV20-1, the J gene TRBJ2-1, with 7 bases matching TRBD2. Trimming removed 5 bases from V and 8 bases from J; junction bases left unmatched: 9. The CDR3 totals 13 residues. Germline V gene sequence: CDR1 DFQATT, CDR2 SNEGSKA (reference sequence). CDR3: CSAPTASGHEQFF. For the CDR3, the DNA is TGCAGTGCTCCAACCGCTAGCGGTCATGAGCAGTTCTTC.

The rearrangement uses TRBV12-3 or TRBV12-4 and TRBJ2-7; D uncertain. This CDR3 comprises 14 residues. The V end was cut by 5 bases, the J end by 0 bases, with 11 bases between. The CDR3 reads CASSVDAYSYEQYF. CDR3 in DNA: TGTGCCAGCAGTGTGGACGCATACTCCTACGAGCAGTACTTC.

The gene calls are TRBV9 and TRBJ2-7, with D possibly being TRBD2 (5 bases). V was trimmed by 0 bases and J by 3 bases, leaving 13 bases between them. The CDR3 runs 15 residues. From germline, CDR1 is SGDLS and CDR2 YYNGEE. The CDR3: CASSVAEGIGYEQYF. CDR3 bases: TGTGCCAGCAGCGTAGCTGAGGGAATAGGCTACGAGCAGTACTTC.